Here is one T cell receptor beta chain with its context. The source of the sample is a study of T cell responses to AZD1222 COVID-19 vaccine. Germline assignment: CDR1 ENHRY and CDR2 SYGVKD. The CDR3 has 18 amino acids. V lost 7 bases to trimming and J lost 2 bases; unmatched junction nucleotides: 7. TCRdb's copy holds only in-frame clones and misses some; the assay was immunoSEQ multiplex PCR. The repertoire holds about 150,000 clones, with approximately 90% as singletons. The material was peripheral blood, obtained 28 days after the second AZD1222 dose. The chain uses TRBV10-3 and TRBJ2-2; 16 nucleotides align to TRBD2. This receptor was taken from an adult who received the AZD1222 COVID-19 vaccine. CDR3 region: CAITGLAGGHPNTGELFF. The DNA of the CDR3 is TGTGCCATCACGGGACTAGCGGGGGGGCACCCCAACACCGGGGAGCTGTTTTTT.